This T cell receptor beta chain was recovered during a study of blood T cell repertoires in COVID-19. Study information: T cells, B-cell-depleted T cells, or PBMCs supplied cDNA or gDNA.

Methods used by the authors: The authors estimated nucleated cell counts from reference gene primer amplification. Sequenced by immunoSEQ multiplex PCR; TCRdb stores in-frame clones only, minus some. V and J calls and clone size are those listed in that table; D and trimming were worked out from the DNA. The repertoire holds over 120,000 clones, with just over 85% as singletons. Individuals aged about 18 to 90 years were recruited from about two dozen US areas. Cohort 3 recovered donors had two negative PCRs, clearance, or symptom resolution. This CDR3 comprises 17 residues. With 0 bases clipped from V and 3 bases from J, the junction kept 8 bases outside the gene matches. Germline V CDR1 and CDR2: LGHDT, YNNKEL (reference sequence). The count of this clone is one.

Sequencing used PBMCs or T cells enriched from blood (not recorded which). This sequence originates from a man between 45 and 60 years old who had recovered from COVID-19. This sequence joins TRBV3-1 (or the pseudogene TRBV3-2) and TRBJ2-3; 8 nucleotides agree with TRBD2. CDR3 in amino acids: CASSQDLPGGPTDTQYF. CDR3 nucleotides: TGTGCCAGCAGCCAAGATCTCCCGGGAGGGCCGACAGATACGCAGTATTTT.